Presented here are 4 T cell receptor beta chains from one specimen sequenced in a study of blood T cell repertoires in COVID-19. The repertoire was sequenced with immunoSEQ multiplex PCR; TCRdb's copy has only in-frame clones and lacks some. The table lists approximately 220,000 clones, 80% to 90% of them singletons, with more than 9% in the top ten. The material sequenced was peripheral blood. The origin of the receptors is a woman older than 75 with acute or convalescent COVID-19.

This chain connects TRBV5-6 to TRBJ2-5; tentative D call: TRBD2 (5 bases). CDR1 SGHDT and CDR2 YYEEEE come from the germline V gene. Trimming took off 4 bases at V and 3 bases at J, with 16 bases between the two ends. The CDR3 has 15 amino acids. The CDR3 is CASSLLVGAKETQYF. The CDR3 nucleotides read TGTGCCAGCAGCCTCTTGGTGGGAGCCAAAGAGACCCAGTACTTC.

The chain carries TRBV24-1 and TRBJ2-1, with D possibly being TRBD2 (6 bases). The CDR3 is 13 residues long. Trimming shortened V by 7 bases and J by 7 bases, and 13 bases separated the two germline ends. Germline CDR1 and CDR2: KGHDR and SFDVKD. The CDR3 loop is CATREGGGNEQFF. In nucleotides, the CDR3 is TGTGCCACCAGGGAGGGAGGTGGGAATGAGCAGTTCTTC.

This sequence joins TRBV5-4 and TRBJ2-7; 9 bases fit TRBD1. Germline V CDR1 and CDR2: SGHNT, YYREEE (reference sequence). This CDR3 region has 14 residues. The V and J ends lost 3 bases and 5 bases, in that order; junction bases with no gene match: 6. CDR3 DNA sequence: TGTGCCAGCAGCTCCGGGACAGGGCTGGACGAGCAGTACTTC. Translation gives CASSSGTGLDEQYF.

This clone was observed a single time. The chain carries TRBV5-4 and TRBJ2-3; 8 nucleotides match TRBD2. This CDR3 is built from 16 residues. CDR1 is SGHNT, CDR2 YYREEE, per germline (reference sequence). V trimming: 3 bases; J trimming: 2 bases; junction bases outside the gene matches: 8. The chain's CDR3 is CASSSGLAHDTDTQYF. The DNA for the CDR3 is TGTGCCAGCAGCTCCGGACTAGCCCATGACACAGATACGCAGTATTTT.